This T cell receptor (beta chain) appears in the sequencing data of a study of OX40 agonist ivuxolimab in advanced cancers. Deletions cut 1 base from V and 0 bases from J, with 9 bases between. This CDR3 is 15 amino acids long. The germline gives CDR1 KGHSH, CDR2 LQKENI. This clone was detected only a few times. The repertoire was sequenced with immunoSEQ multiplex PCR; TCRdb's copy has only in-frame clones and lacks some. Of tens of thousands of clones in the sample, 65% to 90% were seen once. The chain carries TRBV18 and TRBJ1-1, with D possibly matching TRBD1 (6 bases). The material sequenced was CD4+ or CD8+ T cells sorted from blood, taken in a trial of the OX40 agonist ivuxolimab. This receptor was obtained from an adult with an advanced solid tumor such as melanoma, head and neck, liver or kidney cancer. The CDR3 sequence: CASSPRQEMNTEAFF. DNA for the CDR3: TGTGCCAGCTCACCACGACAGGAGATGAACACTGAAGCTTTCTTT.